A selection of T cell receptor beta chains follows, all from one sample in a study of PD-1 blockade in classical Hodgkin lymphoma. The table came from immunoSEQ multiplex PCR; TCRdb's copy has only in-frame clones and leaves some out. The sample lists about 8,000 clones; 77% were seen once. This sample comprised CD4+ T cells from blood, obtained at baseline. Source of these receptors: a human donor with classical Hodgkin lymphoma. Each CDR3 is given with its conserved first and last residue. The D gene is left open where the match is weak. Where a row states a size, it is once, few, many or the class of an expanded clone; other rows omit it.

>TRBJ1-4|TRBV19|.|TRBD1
TGTGCCAGTAGTGGCAAGGGGGCTACTGAAAAACTGTTTTTT
CASSGKGATEKLFF
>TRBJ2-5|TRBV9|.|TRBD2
TGTGCCAGCAGCTACGGGGGGGGCACCCAAGAGACCCAGTACTTC
CASSYGGGTQETQYF
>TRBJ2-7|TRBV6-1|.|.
TGTGCCAGCAATCGGCATTCGTCCTACGAGCAGTACTTC
CASNRHSSYEQYF
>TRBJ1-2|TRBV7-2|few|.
TGTGCCAGCAGCCCCTCTTATGGCTACACCTTC
CASSPSYGYTF
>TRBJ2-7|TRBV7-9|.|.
TGTGCCAGCAGCTTAAAGGGATCAAGCTACGAGCAGTACTTC
CASSLKGSSYEQYF
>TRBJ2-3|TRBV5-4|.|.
TGTGCCAGCAGCCCGAGGGCCAGGGGGGGCACAGATACGCAGTATTTT
CASSPRARGGTDTQYF
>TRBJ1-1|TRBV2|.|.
TGTGCCAGCACTACAGGCCTTAACACTGAAGCTTTCTTT
CASTTGLNTEAFF
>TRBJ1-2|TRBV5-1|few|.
TGCGCCAGCAGCTTGGTCGAGACGGGTTTTAACTATGGCTACACCTTC
CASSLVETGFNYGYTF
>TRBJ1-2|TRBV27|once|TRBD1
TGTGCCAGCAGTTTAAGGGACAGGGGAAGGTATGGCTACACCTTC
CASSLRDRGRYGYTF
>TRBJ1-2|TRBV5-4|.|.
TGTGCCAGCAGCCCCCTCGACACACTCTATGGCTACACCTTC
CASSPLDTLYGYTF
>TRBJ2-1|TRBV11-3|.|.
TGTGCCAGCAGCTTCGTGGACAAGAGTGAGCAGTTCTTC
CASSFVDKSEQFF
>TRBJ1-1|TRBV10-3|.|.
TGTGCCATCAGTGATTCAGGAAAAACTGAAGCTTTCTTT
CAISDSGKTEAFF
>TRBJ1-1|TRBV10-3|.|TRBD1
TGTGCCATCAGCGGGACAGGGGTTACTGAAGCTTTCTTT
CAISGTGVTEAFF
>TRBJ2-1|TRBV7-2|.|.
TGTGCCAGCAGCTCCTCACGGACTACCAACAATGAGCAGTTCTTC
CASSSSRTTNNEQFF
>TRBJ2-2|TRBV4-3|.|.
TGCGCCAGCAGCCAAGGACACGGTTTGAACACCGGGGAGCTGTTTTTT
CASSQGHGLNTGELFF
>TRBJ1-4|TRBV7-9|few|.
TGTGCCAGCAGCTTAGGGCAGGGTGGTGAAAAACTGTTTTTT
CASSLGQGGEKLFF
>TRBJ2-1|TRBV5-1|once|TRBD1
TGCGCCAGCAGCTTGGAGGGACAGGGGTACAATGAGCAGTTCTTC
CASSLEGQGYNEQFF
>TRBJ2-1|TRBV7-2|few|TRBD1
TGTGCCAGCAGGCTGGACAGGGGGCGTTATAATGAGCAGTTCTTC
CASRLDRGRYNEQFF
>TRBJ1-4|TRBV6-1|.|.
TGTGCCAGCAGTGATGGGTTTGGCGAAAAACTGTTTTTT
CASSDGFGEKLFF
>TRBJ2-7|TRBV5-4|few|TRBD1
TGTGCCAGCAGCTTGAGGCAGGGGGTTCACGAGCAGTACTTC
CASSLRQGVHEQYF
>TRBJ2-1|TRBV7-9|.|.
TGTGCCAGCAGCTCCCGGGGCCTTGGCTCCTACAATGAGCAGTTCTTC
CASSSRGLGSYNEQFF
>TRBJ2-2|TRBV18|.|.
TGTGCCAGCTCACCACAAGGGGCGCGGGTCACCGGGGAGCTGTTTTTT
CASSPQGARVTGELFF
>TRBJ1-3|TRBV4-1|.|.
TGCGCCAGCAGCCAAGGCCGGGGGGGCAGGTCTGGAAACACCATATATTTT
CASSQGRGGRSGNTIYF
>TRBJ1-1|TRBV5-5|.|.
TGTGCCAGCAGCTTCGATAATGGACGGCGGGGGAACACTGAAGCTTTCTTT
CASSFDNGRRGNTEAFF
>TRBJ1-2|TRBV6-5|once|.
TGTGCCAGCAGGCGACAGATGACTAACTATGGCTACACCTTC
CASRRQMTNYGYTF
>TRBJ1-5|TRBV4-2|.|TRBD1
TGTGCCAGCAGCCCTACAGGGGTGAGCAATCAGCCCCAGCATTTT
CASSPTGVSNQPQHF
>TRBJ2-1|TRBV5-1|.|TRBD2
TGCGCCAGCACCCTAGCGGGAAGCTCCTACAATGAGCAGTTCTTC
CASTLAGSSYNEQFF
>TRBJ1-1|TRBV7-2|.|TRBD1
TGTGCCAGCAGCCCCCAGGGACAGGGGTTAACTGAAGCTTTCTTT
CASSPQGQGLTEAFF
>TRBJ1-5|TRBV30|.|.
TGTGCCTGGAGTGTAACGGCTAGCAATCAGCCCCAGCATTTT
CAWSVTASNQPQHF
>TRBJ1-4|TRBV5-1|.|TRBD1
TGCGCCAGCAGCTCGGACAGGGGGTTACTCGAAAATGAAAAACTGTTTTTT
CASSSDRGLLENEKLFF
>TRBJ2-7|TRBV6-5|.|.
TGTGCCAGCAGTTACGGACAGAGCACCTACGAGCAGTACTTC
CASSYGQSTYEQYF
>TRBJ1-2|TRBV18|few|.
TGTGCCAGCTCTGGTCAGGCCCCTAACTATGGCTACACCTTC
CASSGQAPNYGYTF
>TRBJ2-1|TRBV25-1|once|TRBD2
TGTGCCAGCGGGACTAGCGGGACGTTCAATGAGCAGTTCTTC
CASGTSGTFNEQFF
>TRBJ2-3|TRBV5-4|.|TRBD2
TGTGCCAGCAGCTTGGGAGGTCTAGCGGGGGGAAGTACGCAGTATTTT
CASSLGGLAGGSTQYF
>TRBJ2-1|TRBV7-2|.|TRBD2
TGTGCCAGCAGCTTATCGACTAGCGTGGGTGAGCAGTTCTTC
CASSLSTSVGEQFF
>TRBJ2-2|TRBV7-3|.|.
TGTGCCAGCAGCTTAGTCGGCCCGGACACCGGGGAGCTGTTTTTT
CASSLVGPDTGELFF
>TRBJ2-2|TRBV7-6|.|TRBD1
TGTGCCAGCAGCCCTAGACAGGGGGCGGACACCGGGGAGCTGTTTTTT
CASSPRQGADTGELFF
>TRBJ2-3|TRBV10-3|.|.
TGTGCCATCAGTGAGGAGGGTTTAGACACAGATACGCAGTATTTT
CAISEEGLDTDTQYF
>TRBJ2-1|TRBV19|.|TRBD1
TGTGCCAGTAGTGAGAGGCGGGACAGGGGTTACAATGAGCAGTTCTTC
CASSERRDRGYNEQFF
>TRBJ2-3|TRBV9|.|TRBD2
TGTGCCAGCAGCGTAGGTGGCGGGGGGGTGTCAGATACGCAGTATTTT
CASSVGGGGVSDTQYF
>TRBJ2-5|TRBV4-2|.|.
TGTGCCAGCAGCCAAGATTACCAGAGGGAGACCCAGTACTTC
CASSQDYQRETQYF
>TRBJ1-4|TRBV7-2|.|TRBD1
TGTGCCAGCAGCCAAAGTACAGGGGGCGCGCGGAAACTGTTTTTT
CASSQSTGGARKLFF
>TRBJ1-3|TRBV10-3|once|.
TGTGCCATCAGTGCGGTCGGACCCTCTGGAAACACCATATATTTT
CAISAVGPSGNTIYF
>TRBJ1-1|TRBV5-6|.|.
TGTGCCAGCAGCGGCAACCGGGACATAGGGGCGCTGAACACTGAAGCTTTCTTT
CASSGNRDIGALNTEAFF
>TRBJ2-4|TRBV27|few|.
TGTGCCAGCAGTTCGGGGTTAGCCAAAAACATTCAGTACTTC
CASSSGLAKNIQYF
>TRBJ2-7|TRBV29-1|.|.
TGCAGCGTTGCTGAGCGGAGGGACTACGAGCAGTACTTC
CSVAERRDYEQYF
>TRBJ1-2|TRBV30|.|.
TGTGCCTGGAGTGTCAATAGTTGGGTTGGCTACACCTTC
CAWSVNSWVGYTF
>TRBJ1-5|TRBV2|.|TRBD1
TGTGCCAGCTCCAGGGGGCTAGGTCAGCCCCAGCATTTT
CASSRGLGQPQHF
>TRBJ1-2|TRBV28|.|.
TGTGCCAGCAGTTTAGTTATTAACTATGGCTACACCTTC
CASSLVINYGYTF
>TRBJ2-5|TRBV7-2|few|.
TGTGCCAGCAGATCAGGGGTACGGGAGACCCAGTACTTC
CASRSGVRETQYF
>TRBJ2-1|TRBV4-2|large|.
TGTGCCAGCAGCCAAGATAGGGTTTCCTACAATGAGCAGTTCTTC
CASSQDRVSYNEQFF
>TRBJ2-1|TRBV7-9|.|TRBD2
TGTGCCAGCAGTGAGCGGGGCAATGAGCAGTTCTTC
CASSERGNEQFF
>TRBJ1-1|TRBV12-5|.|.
TGTGCTAGTGGTTTGGGAACAGTGACCACTGAAGCTTTCTTT
CASGLGTVTTEAFF
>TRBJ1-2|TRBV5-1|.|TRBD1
TGCGCCAGCAGCTCGGGACAGCCTAACTATGGCTACACCTTC
CASSSGQPNYGYTF
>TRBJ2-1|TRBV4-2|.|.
TGTGCCAGCAGCCAAGGCAGGGGTGACAATGAGCAGTTCTTC
CASSQGRGDNEQFF
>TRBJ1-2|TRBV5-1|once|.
TGCGCCAGCAGCTTGGGCGCTGGTAACTATGGCTACACCTTC
CASSLGAGNYGYTF
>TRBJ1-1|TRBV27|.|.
TGTGCCAGCAGTTTCCGACGAATGAACACTGAAGCTTTCTTT
CASSFRRMNTEAFF
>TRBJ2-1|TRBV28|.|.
TGTGCCAGCAGTTTAAATCTTAATGAGCAGTTCTTC
CASSLNLNEQFF
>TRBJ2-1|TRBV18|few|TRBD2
TGTGCCAGCTCAAGGGGCGGGGGGATCTCCCGGAATGAGCAGTTCTTC
CASSRGGGISRNEQFF